This section outlines one T cell receptor (beta chain) sequence together with its context. At one end, the junction sequence differs from germline, possibly due to a read error. Authors' processing steps: Amplification with reference gene primers provided the estimates of nucleated cell counts. Assay: immunoSEQ multiplex PCR; the TCRdb copy retains only in-frame clones and omits some. Clonal size and the V and J genes are those of that table, whereas D and trimming came from the DNA. Seen here are 200,000 to 300,000 clones, 70% to 90% observed once, and the top ten hold about 3.1%. This record belongs to a study of blood T cell repertoires in COVID-19. For the study at large: Sites in the United States, Italy and Spain provided acute and convalescent COVID-19 samples. The cDNA or gDNA used as material had been derived from T cells, B-cell-depleted T cells, or PBMCs.

The sequence was collected from a woman aged 25 to 39 who had recovered from COVID-19. Sequencing input: peripheral blood.

The CDR3 DNA follows: TGTGCCAGCAGCCCCCGGGTCTTT. Its translation: CASSPRVF. The V call is TRBV9, the J call TRBJ1-1; the D is unclear. Germline lookup yields CDR1 SGDLS and CDR2 YYNGEE. This CDR3 has 8 residues.